These T cell receptor beta chains were read from a single sample in a study of cytomegalovirus exposure and HLA in healthy donors. The method was immunoSEQ multiplex PCR; TCRdb's version includes in-frame clones alone and lacks a portion of them. The sample yields tens of thousands of clones, 80% to 90% seen once. The source material was PBMCs. The receptors were gathered from a woman under 30 in good health and CMV-seropositive. Both conserved end residues are part of each CDR3. D genes are given only for firm matches. Expanded clones get a size class; other rows say once, few or many, or leave the size out.

j_call: TRBJ1-2
v_call: TRBV28
clone_size: few
d_call: -
cdr3_aa: CASSLRVYGYTF
cdr3_nt: TGTGCCAGCAGTTTACGGGTTTATGGCTACACCTTC

j_call: TRBJ2-7
v_call: TRBV7-9
clone_size: -
d_call: TRBD1
cdr3_aa: CASSSGTGDREQYF
cdr3_nt: TGTGCCAGCAGCTCCGGGACAGGGGATCGCGAGCAGTACTTC

j_call: TRBJ1-1
v_call: TRBV6-5
clone_size: -
d_call: TRBD1
cdr3_aa: CASSLGQGHTEAFF
cdr3_nt: TGTGCCAGCAGCCTCGGACAGGGGCACACTGAAGCTTTCTTT

j_call: TRBJ2-5
v_call: TRBV29-1
clone_size: few
d_call: TRBD1
cdr3_aa: CSVHGQGETQYF
cdr3_nt: TGCAGCGTTCACGGACAGGGAGAGACCCAGTACTTC

j_call: TRBJ1-5
v_call: TRBV19
clone_size: -
d_call: TRBD1
cdr3_aa: CASSRIGTGGVQPQHF
cdr3_nt: TGTGCCAGTAGTAGAATCGGGACAGGGGGCGTGCAGCCCCAGCATTTT

j_call: TRBJ2-1
v_call: TRBV29-1
clone_size: -
d_call: -
cdr3_aa: CSAGQRSSYNEQFF
cdr3_nt: TGCAGCGCTGGACAGCGAAGCTCCTACAATGAGCAGTTCTTC

j_call: TRBJ2-1
v_call: TRBV6-4
clone_size: -
d_call: TRBD2
cdr3_aa: CASSDSFGLAAHSNEQFF
cdr3_nt: TGTGCCAGCAGTGACTCGTTCGGACTAGCGGCCCACAGTAATGAGCAGTTCTTC

j_call: TRBJ1-5
v_call: TRBV19
clone_size: -
d_call: -
cdr3_aa: CASSITEGALGNQPQHF
cdr3_nt: TGTGCCAGTAGTATCACCGAAGGGGCGCTGGGCAATCAGCCCCAGCATTTT

j_call: TRBJ2-3
v_call: TRBV6-6
clone_size: -
d_call: -
cdr3_aa: CASSYGGGADTQYF
cdr3_nt: TGTGCCAGCAGTTACGGAGGGGGCGCAGATACGCAGTATTTT

j_call: TRBJ2-2
v_call: TRBV27
clone_size: -
d_call: -
cdr3_aa: CASSQLNTGELFF
cdr3_nt: TGTGCCAGCAGCCAATTGAACACCGGGGAGCTGTTTTTT

j_call: TRBJ2-2
v_call: TRBV7-2
clone_size: -
d_call: TRBD2
cdr3_aa: CASSLVSGGVGELFF
cdr3_nt: TGTGCCAGCAGCTTAGTTAGCGGGGGTGTCGGGGAGCTGTTTTTT

j_call: TRBJ1-3
v_call: TRBV6-5
clone_size: -
d_call: -
cdr3_aa: CASSPSSGNTIYF
cdr3_nt: TGTGCCAGCAGTCCTAGCTCTGGAAACACCATATATTTT

j_call: TRBJ2-7
v_call: TRBV7-2
clone_size: -
d_call: -
cdr3_aa: CASSLRVGSSYEQYF
cdr3_nt: TGTGCCAGCAGCTTGAGAGTCGGGAGCTCCTACGAGCAGTACTTC

j_call: TRBJ2-1
v_call: TRBV30
clone_size: -
d_call: TRBD2
cdr3_aa: CAWSGVASGGTYSYNEQFF
cdr3_nt: TGTGCCTGGAGTGGGGTGGCTAGCGGGGGGACCTACTCCTACAATGAGCAGTTCTTC

j_call: TRBJ2-5
v_call: TRBV6-5
clone_size: -
d_call: TRBD2
cdr3_aa: CASSATSGRETQYF
cdr3_nt: TGTGCCAGCAGTGCCACTAGCGGGAGAGAGACCCAGTACTTC

j_call: TRBJ2-7
v_call: TRBV4-1
clone_size: -
d_call: -
cdr3_aa: CASSQDSGGSYYEQYF
cdr3_nt: TGCGCCAGCAGCCAAGACTCGGGGGGCTCATACTACGAGCAGTACTTC

j_call: TRBJ2-2
v_call: TRBV7-2
clone_size: -
d_call: -
cdr3_aa: CASSVREGAGELFF
cdr3_nt: TGTGCCAGCAGCGTCCGAGAGGGGGCCGGGGAGCTGTTTTTT

j_call: TRBJ2-1
v_call: TRBV14
clone_size: -
d_call: -
cdr3_aa: CASSQDTRREQFF
cdr3_nt: TGTGCCAGCAGCCAAGATACCCGCCGGGAGCAGTTCTTC

j_call: TRBJ2-3
v_call: TRBV7-9
clone_size: once
d_call: -
cdr3_aa: CASSLRELTDTQYF
cdr3_nt: TGTGCCAGCAGCTTGAGGGAACTCACAGATACGCAGTATTTT

j_call: TRBJ1-4
v_call: TRBV30
clone_size: -
d_call: -
cdr3_aa: CAWSTRRDEKLFF
cdr3_nt: TGTGCCTGGAGTACCCGCCGGGATGAAAAACTGTTTTTT

j_call: TRBJ1-5
v_call: TRBV27
clone_size: -
d_call: -
cdr3_aa: CASSLLGGNQPQHF
cdr3_nt: TGTGCCAGCAGTTTATTGGGAGGCAATCAGCCCCAGCATTTT

j_call: TRBJ1-1
v_call: TRBV30
clone_size: -
d_call: TRBD1
cdr3_aa: CAWSVVQGQDTEAFF
cdr3_nt: TGTGCCTGGAGTGTAGTACAGGGGCAGGACACTGAAGCTTTCTTT

j_call: TRBJ2-3
v_call: TRBV9
clone_size: -
d_call: TRBD2
cdr3_aa: CASSVATSGRTDTQYF
cdr3_nt: TGTGCCAGCAGCGTAGCGACTAGCGGGAGGACAGATACGCAGTATTTT

j_call: TRBJ1-5
v_call: TRBV4-1
clone_size: -
d_call: -
cdr3_aa: CASSQEVGGPQHF
cdr3_nt: TGCGCCAGCAGCCAAGAGGTAGGAGGGCCCCAGCATTTT

j_call: TRBJ1-2
v_call: TRBV6-1
clone_size: -
d_call: -
cdr3_aa: CASSEVGGLRVSLYGYTF
cdr3_nt: TGTGCCAGCAGTGAAGTTGGAGGGTTGAGAGTTTCACTCTATGGCTACACCTTC

j_call: TRBJ2-3
v_call: TRBV10-3
clone_size: -
d_call: -
cdr3_aa: CAISEQPGGRDTQYF
cdr3_nt: TGTGCCATCAGTGAACAACCTGGGGGCCGGGATACGCAGTATTTT

j_call: TRBJ2-1
v_call: TRBV30
clone_size: -
d_call: -
cdr3_aa: CAWSVFRGLSGEQFF
cdr3_nt: TGTGCCTGGAGTGTTTTCCGGGGGTTATCGGGTGAGCAGTTCTTC

j_call: TRBJ1-1
v_call: TRBV6-5
clone_size: once
d_call: -
cdr3_aa: CASSYRGGTEAFF
cdr3_nt: TGTGCCAGCAGTTACAGGGGAGGCACTGAAGCTTTCTTT

j_call: TRBJ2-1
v_call: TRBV10-3
clone_size: -
d_call: TRBD1
cdr3_aa: CAIRPTGGSYNEQFF
cdr3_nt: TGTGCCATCAGGCCGACAGGGGGCTCCTACAATGAGCAGTTCTTC

j_call: TRBJ2-1
v_call: TRBV1
clone_size: -
d_call: -
cdr3_aa: CTSSRSGSSYNEQFF
cdr3_nt: TGCACCAGCAGCCGTAGCGGGAGCTCCTACAATGAGCAGTTCTTC

j_call: TRBJ2-3
v_call: TRBV7-2
clone_size: -
d_call: -
cdr3_aa: CASSPWTVSTDTQYF
cdr3_nt: TGTGCCAGCAGCCCCTGGACAGTTAGCACAGATACGCAGTATTTT

j_call: TRBJ2-1
v_call: TRBV28
clone_size: once
d_call: -
cdr3_aa: CASSLPGGRDEQFF
cdr3_nt: TGTGCCAGCAGTTTACCTGGCGGGCGGGATGAGCAGTTCTTC

j_call: TRBJ2-3
v_call: TRBV19
clone_size: -
d_call: -
cdr3_aa: CASNQQGWATDTQYF
cdr3_nt: TGTGCCAGTAACCAACAGGGTTGGGCCACAGATACGCAGTATTTT

j_call: TRBJ2-7
v_call: TRBV5-1
clone_size: once
d_call: TRBD2
cdr3_aa: CASSLRLAGGKRYEQYF
cdr3_nt: TGCGCCAGCAGCTTAAGACTAGCGGGGGGGAAACGCTACGAGCAGTACTTC

j_call: TRBJ2-1
v_call: TRBV7-2
clone_size: -
d_call: TRBD2
cdr3_aa: CASSSGLAGGSPGGQFF
cdr3_nt: TGTGCCAGCAGCTCAGGACTAGCGGGGGGTTCCCCAGGTGGTCAGTTCTTC

j_call: TRBJ2-2
v_call: TRBV9
clone_size: -
d_call: TRBD1
cdr3_aa: CASSDTSGTGGGTGELFF
cdr3_nt: TGTGCCAGCAGCGATACTTCCGGGACAGGGGGGGGCACCGGGGAGCTGTTTTTT

j_call: TRBJ2-5
v_call: TRBV20-1
clone_size: -
d_call: -
cdr3_aa: CSALSETQYF
cdr3_nt: TGCAGTGCTCTCTCCGAGACCCAGTACTTC

j_call: TRBJ2-1
v_call: TRBV29-1
clone_size: -
d_call: TRBD2
cdr3_aa: CSATSGRDNEQFF
cdr3_nt: TGCAGCGCGACTAGCGGGAGGGATAATGAGCAGTTCTTC

j_call: TRBJ2-1
v_call: TRBV29-1
clone_size: -
d_call: -
cdr3_aa: CSVDGLASYNEQFF
cdr3_nt: TGCAGCGTTGATGGTCTAGCCTCCTACAATGAGCAGTTCTTC

j_call: TRBJ2-2
v_call: TRBV14
clone_size: -
d_call: TRBD2
cdr3_aa: CASSQTKREGPGELFF
cdr3_nt: TGTGCCAGCAGCCAAACCAAGCGGGAGGGACCCGGGGAGCTGTTTTTT

j_call: TRBJ1-2
v_call: TRBV7-9
clone_size: -
d_call: -
cdr3_aa: CASSLGQGYLNGYTF
cdr3_nt: TGTGCCAGCAGCTTAGGGCAGGGGTATTTGAATGGCTACACCTTC

j_call: TRBJ1-4
v_call: TRBV28
clone_size: -
d_call: -
cdr3_aa: CASRGPNEKLFF
cdr3_nt: TGTGCCAGCAGGGGGCCTAATGAAAAACTGTTTTTT

j_call: TRBJ1-5
v_call: TRBV2
clone_size: -
d_call: TRBD1
cdr3_aa: CASSGRGPGNQPQHF
cdr3_nt: TGTGCCAGCAGTGGCAGGGGGCCAGGCAATCAGCCCCAGCATTTT

j_call: TRBJ1-3
v_call: TRBV21-1
clone_size: -
d_call: -
cdr3_aa: CASSKESDGSSGNTIYF
cdr3_nt: TGTGCCAGCAGCAAAGAATCAGACGGGAGCTCTGGAAACACCATATATTTT